This T cell receptor beta chain was captured by sequencing in a study of cytomegalovirus exposure and HLA in healthy donors (dated by TCRdb to the late 2010s). Background on the whole study: According to an earlier analysis of a few hundred of the donors, some 180 million T cells yielded 117 million unique TCR beta sequences and around 280 Gb of sequence data. High-throughput TCR immunosequencing, statistical association of individual TCRs with disease status, and machine learning were combined to predict cytomegalovirus infection status. An early release that covered 500 to 800 HLA-typed donors contained approximately 300 gigabases of sequencing data and tens of millions of unique TCR sequences. Donor age, sex, ethnicity and CMV serostatus were compiled together with the repertoire data. Among the roughly 400 genotyped donors, 81% belonged to the genetic ancestry cluster associated with self-reported Caucasian donors. A later genetic analysis took genome-wide SNP genotypes for about three fifths of the 666 donors and used that subset as a discovery cohort. Class I and class II HLA loci were covered by the typing at four-digit resolution. Among 300 to 500 genotyped donors of the cohort, an average of around 240,000 unique TCR beta nucleotide sequences was sequenced per donor, of which roughly 17% were non-productive. Several DR-DQ haplotypes were handled as single units for association and clustering because linkage in the cohort was strong. To study patterns of TCR occurrence, a later analysis re-analyzed previously published TCR beta repertoires from more than 550 donors and added high-resolution HLA genotyping. The study used immunosequencing to profile the T cell repertoires of 600 to 850 subjects and linked those repertoires to cytomegalovirus serostatus. Besides the first cohort of 500 to 700 subjects, a separate validation cohort made up of over a hundred different subjects was used. An earlier analysis of around 540 of the donors applied high-throughput TCR beta sequencing to assess whether each TCR beta V gene segment acted as functional or pseudogenic. The aim of the study was to test whether cataloging public T cell receptors could identify signatures of past pathogen exposure. The number of donors typed differed by locus, with about 629-640 for A, B, C, DRB1 and DQB1, more than 500 for DQA1, approximately 570 for DPA1, and approximately 470 for DPB1. Rather than drawing on any new phenotypic data, the later analysis identified candidate immune exposures from TCR beta sequences and the way those sequences occurred across donors. Every discovery cohort repertoire had been produced on one sequencing platform. Points the paper makes about the study in general: In a later analysis, most CMV-associated TCR beta chains were found to appear HLA-restricted, with HLA associations seemingly driven largely by CMV exposure. Roughly uniform sequencing depth across donors was assumed in presence/absence analyses, although this assumption may not hold. Most TCR sequences were seen in very few donors, while some public TCRs were found in many individuals. In this cohort, only TCR beta chains were sequenced, and detectable features were limited by the absence of alpha or paired-chain data. In an earlier analysis of fewer than 700 of the donors, most TCR beta V segments appeared in productive rearrangements about 90% or about 30% of the time, broadly matching IMGT annotations. Assigning TCR associations to individual alleles was difficult when HLA alleles, especially DR and DQ, strongly co-occurred. Linkage disequilibrium might explain the correlated functional status among segregating V segments, but an unknown experimental factor could not be ruled out. A later analysis associated 15,000 to 20,000 TCR beta sequences with specific HLA alleles at a false discovery rate of 0.05. A further reported finding was that TCR beta sequences accurately predicted the HLA-A and HLA-B alleles for most subjects in the first cohort. Three of the identified cytomegalovirus-associated TCR beta chains were confirmed in vitro to be specific for cytomegalovirus antigens. A total of fewer than 200 TCR beta chains were listed by the study as associated with cytomegalovirus. A group of highly shared sequence variants was considered likely to be a technical artifact of the sequencing pipeline. The classifier was reported to diagnose cytomegalovirus status with high specificity and sensitivity in both the original cohort and the validation cohort. Because the 87-base-pair reads could not distinguish some IMGT-functional V segments, including TRBV6-2 and TRBV6-3, those segments were excluded. Immune exposure information for the cohort was limited to CMV serostatus. Because HLA typing was missing for some donors at each locus, association tests included only the typed subset. According to a later genetic analysis, donors in an Asian-associated ancestry cluster had fewer N-insertions in productive TCRs than the roughly 660-donor mean. According to a later analysis, parvovirus B19, influenza, CMV and Epstein-Barr virus appeared linked to several top co-occurrence clusters. The authors suggested that the approach could potentially be generalized to other disease states and immunological phenotypes. An association between a missense DCLRE1C variant and V-gene and J-gene trimming of TCR beta chains was found in a later genetic analysis and replicated in an independent cohort. In a later analysis, HLA-associated TCR beta chains showed more clonal expansion and lower generation probabilities than non-associated chains that were equally common. Because counts were too low, about 15 rarely observed V segments, including chromosome 9 orphons, were left out of the earlier analysis of over 550 of the donors. In a later analysis, TCR association rates were found to vary across HLA loci, with the most associated TCRs seen for DRB1 alleles and the fewest for HLA-C alleles.

CDR1 MNHEY and CDR2 SVGAGI are derived from the germline V gene. CDR3 length: 13 amino acids, cysteine to phenylalanine. Of all the DNA, just the CDR3 is kept, 39 bases in frame from base 1. V is pruned by 6 bases and J by 2 bases, leaving 4 bases of the junction without a gene match. For this clone: Its antigen has not been determined.

The cohort comprised some 680 healthy bone marrow donors. All cohort members were sampled while nominally healthy, although unrecorded immune exposures were likely present. The donor tested CMV seropositive, placing the donor among the roughly 300 seropositive members of the cohort. Every donor gave a peripheral blood sample, and the peripheral blood mononuclear cells from that sample were used for TCR beta sequencing. Genomic DNA was extracted from the blood cell samples with the Qiagen DNeasy Blood Extraction Kit. Libraries came from the immunoSEQ multiplex PCR assay. For the multiplex PCR, a mixture combining 60 forward primers for TCR Vbeta segments and 13 reverse primers for TCR Jbeta segments was used. The CDR3 region of rearranged TCR beta genes was amplified from genomic DNA by a multiplex PCR assay. On the Illumina HiSeq System, the amplified TCR beta libraries were sequenced as 87-base-pair reads. The authors processed their data as follows. Across the 500 to 750 repertoires, a later analysis counted roughly 84 million unique TCR beta chains, around 11 million of which were shared by at least two donors. Raw reads were error-corrected and collapsed into unique sequences with a nearest-neighbor algorithm that merged closely related sequences to remove PCR and sequencing errors. CDR3 sequences were aligned to IMGT reference sequences to assign V, D and J gene segments. For a sequence to be retained, a match of at least six nucleotides to both a V gene segment and a J gene segment was required. Rearrangements were classified as productive when the CDR3 lacked stop codons and remained in frame with V and J, and all other rearrangements were classified as non-productive. Following IMGT convention, CDR3 was defined as the stretch from the second conserved V-encoded cysteine to the conserved J-encoded phenylalanine. In an earlier analysis of 500 to 650 of the donors, sequences lacking an unambiguous match to a single V gene segment were excluded. An earlier analysis of 550 to 650 of the donors classified V segments as functional when productive rearrangements were above 56.7% and as segregating when the standard deviation between donors was above 5%. A statistical classification framework was developed to diagnose cytomegalovirus status using the catalog of TCR beta chain sequences. In a later analysis, V and J genes were assigned by comparing TCR nucleotide sequences against IMGT/GENE-DB human TR gene sequences. A later analysis assigned CDR3 sequences and most-parsimonious VDJ recombination scenarios with the TCRdist pipeline. In a later analysis, each TCR beta chain was defined by its CDR3 amino acid sequence together with its V-gene family, and reads lacking a unique V-gene family were excluded. To address suspected cross-contamination and a sequencing artifact, a later analysis removed around 590 highly shared, low-generation-probability nucleotide sequences. In a later analysis, a clonal expansion index was calculated for each public chain from normalized within-repertoire ranks of inferred template counts. In a later analysis, generation probabilities were computed with a VDJ recombination model fitted to out-of-frame rearrangements, and the resulting probabilities were checked against IGoR. In a later analysis, TCR-TCR, TCR-HLA and TCR-CMV co-occurrence was scored with hypergeometric tests, and a repertoire-size bias correction was applied to TCR pairs. False discovery rates were estimated in a later analysis by permuting HLA or CMV assignments 20 times. A later analysis grouped co-occurring TCRs with DBSCAN, adding TCRdist sequence similarity when clustering within HLA-allele-positive subsets. For co-occurrence clustering, repertoires with fewer than 30,000 or more than 120,000 public chains were excluded, along with four to six repertoires with anomalous nucleotide sharing. The source is immuneACCESS, and TCRdb retained only in-frame sequences with V and J called. Part of the clones is not carried over; for the studies checked, unresolved V genes explain less than half of this, and the remainder is unexplained. For V, J and clone size, that table is used; D and trimming come from the DNA. The table for this sample lists roughly 80,000 clones. The ten largest clonotypes hold roughly 13% of the sample.

The sequenced sample was PBMCs. The clonotype was recovered from a man aged 45-65 years in good health and CMV-seropositive. This chain joins TRBV6-5 to TRBJ2-7, and 7 bases in between align with TRBD2. The CDR3: CASRAGPTYEQYF. The DNA reads TGTGCCAGCAGAGCGGGACCTACCTACGAGCAGTACTTC.